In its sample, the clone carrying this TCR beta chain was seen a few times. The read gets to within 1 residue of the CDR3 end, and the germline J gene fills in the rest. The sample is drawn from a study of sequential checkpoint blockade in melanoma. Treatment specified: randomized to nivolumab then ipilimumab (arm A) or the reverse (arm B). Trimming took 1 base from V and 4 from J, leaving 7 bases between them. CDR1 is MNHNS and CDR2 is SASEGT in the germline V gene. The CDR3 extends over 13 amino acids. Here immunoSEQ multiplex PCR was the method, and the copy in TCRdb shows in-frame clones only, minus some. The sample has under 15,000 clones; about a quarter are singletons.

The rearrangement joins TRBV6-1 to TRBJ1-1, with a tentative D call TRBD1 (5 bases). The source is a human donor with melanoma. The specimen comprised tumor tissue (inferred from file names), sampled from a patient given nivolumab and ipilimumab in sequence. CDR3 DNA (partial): TGTGCCAGCAGTGAAGGGGGGGGCACTGAAGCTTTC. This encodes CASSEGGGTEAF. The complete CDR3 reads CASSEGGGTEAFF.